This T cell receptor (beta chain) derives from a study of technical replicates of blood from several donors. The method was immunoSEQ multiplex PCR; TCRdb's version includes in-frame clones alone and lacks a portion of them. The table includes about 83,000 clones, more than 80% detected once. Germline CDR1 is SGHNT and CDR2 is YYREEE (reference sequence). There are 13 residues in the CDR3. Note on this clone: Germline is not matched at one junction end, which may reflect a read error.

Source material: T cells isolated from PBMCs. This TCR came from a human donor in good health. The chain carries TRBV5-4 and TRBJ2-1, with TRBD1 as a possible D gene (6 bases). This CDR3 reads CASSGIDRSWSLF. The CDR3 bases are TGTGCCAGCAGCGGTATAGACAGGAGTTGGTCGCTCTTC.